The 10 T cell receptor beta chains reported below all come from one sample, sequenced in a study of CD8+CD57+ T cells in acquired aplastic anemia (dated by TCRdb to the late 2010s). The reads were generated on an Illumina HiSeq 2000. Genomic DNA was used as template for profiling of TCR beta VDJ combinations and CDR3 sequences. TCRdb took the public reads, trimmed them with fastp at Q25, ran MiXCR for clone calling and kept in-frame beta chains. Every distinct CDR3 protein forms one entry, paired with its most common genes and DNA. Counted in this sample were 350,000 to 450,000 distinct CDR3 sequences; 60% to 80% of them appeared once. The ten largest clones add up to approximately 3.8% of the sample. Sequences were obtained from sorted CD4+, CD8+, or CD8+CD57+ T cells (not recorded which) from PBMCs. All receptors come from a human donor in good health, serving as a control.

The J gene is TRBJ1-1, the V gene TRBV9; TRBD1 matches 8 bases. Unmatched junction bases numbered 11, after V lost 4 bases and J lost 0 bases. The CDR3 contains 17 residues. Germline V gene lookup returns CDR1 SGDLS and CDR2 YYNGEE. Written as DNA, the CDR3 is TGTGCCAGCAGCTTATGGGGGACAGGTGGGATGAACACTGAAGCTTTCTTT. It encodes CASSLWGTGGMNTEAFF.

V gene TRBV12-3 or TRBV12-4 combines with J gene TRBJ1-5, with a possible D match to TRBD1 (5 bases). Trimming shortened V by 6 bases and J by 2 bases, and 14 bases separated the two germline ends. CDR3 length: 15 amino acids. The DNA of the CDR3 is TGTGCCAGCAGCCAGACAGTGACAGGCAATCAGCCCCAGCATTTT. This gives the protein CASSQTVTGNQPQHF.

The chain links TRBV7-8 to TRBJ2-3; 7 bases are shared with TRBD2. Germline CDR1 SGHVS, CDR2 FQNEAQ. CDR3 length: 14 residues. V lost 9 bases to trimming and J lost 6 bases; unmatched junction nucleotides: 12. The CDR3 spells CASSIQVAGDTQYF. The CDR3 nucleotides read TGTGCCAGTAGTATCCAAGTAGCGGGTGATACGCAGTATTTT.

This clonotype was recorded once. The chain couples TRBV19 to TRBJ1-5; 9 bases agree with TRBD1. The CDR3 is 15 residues long. After removal of 9 bases from V and 10 bases from J, the junction contained 16 bases not matched to a gene. Germline assignment: CDR1 LNHDA and CDR2 SQIVND (reference sequence). The CDR3: CASSLAGTGYSPQHF. The CDR3 DNA reads as TGTGCCAGCAGCCTTGCCGGGACAGGGTATTCTCCCCAGCATTTT.

The rearrangement links TRBV20-1 to TRBJ1-2; no clear D. CDR3 length: 15 residues. Germline CDR1 DFQATT, CDR2 SNEGSKA (reference sequence). Trimming stripped 6 bases from V and 5 bases from J, with 22 bases between. In nucleotides, the CDR3 is TGCAGTGCAACACATGCGGCTCCGGGATTATATGGCTACACCTTC. This codes for CSATHAAPGLYGYTF.

In regard to this clonotype: A read error may produce the germline difference seen at one junction end. The V gene is TRBV7-3, the J gene TRBJ2-5, with D possibly matching TRBD1 (6 bases). In germline, CDR1 is SGHTA, CDR2 FQGTGA. CDR3 length: 14 residues. The CDR3 nucleotides read TGTGCCAGCAGCTTAAGTGGGGGCGAGAATTCACCCCTCTTC. Protein sequence: CASSLSGGENSPLF.

There are many counts of this clonotype. The chain is built from TRBV20-1 and TRBJ2-3; D perhaps matches TRBD2 (5 bases). The germline CDR1 and CDR2 sequences are DFQATT and SNEGSKA (reference sequence). The V end was cut by 3 bases, the J end by 2 bases, with 18 bases between. The CDR3 totals 16 residues. In DNA, the CDR3 is TGCAGTGCTAGTATCCTGCAGCGGCGATCCACAGATACGCAGTATTTT. Protein sequence: CSASILQRRSTDTQYF.

This clonotype was found many times. The V and J genes are TRBV20-1 and TRBJ1-2; D gene ambiguous. The CDR3 loop spans 15 amino acids. Deletions cut 0 bases from V and 6 bases from J, with 17 bases between. Germline V gene sequence: CDR1 DFQATT, CDR2 SNEGSKA (reference sequence). The CDR3 nucleotides read TGCAGTGCTAGAGATGTACGCGTTAGTTCAGATGGCTACACCTTC. Amino acid sequence: CSARDVRVSSDGYTF.

This clonotype has a single count. A read error is likely, as this CDR3 ends without the conserved phenylalanine or tryptophan. It is unclear where the CDR3 begins or ends on the DNA, so no DNA is shown, and the CDR3 is as TCRdb lists it. The rearrangement links TRBV7-8 to TRBJ1-2. CDR1 is SGHVS and CDR2 is FQNEAQ in the germline V gene. The CDR3 length is 13 residues, termini included. CDR3 sequence reads: CASSLGYAGRHHV.

V usage is TRBV29-1 and J usage is TRBJ1-2; D is possibly TRBD1 (5 bases). The germline V and J ends were trimmed by 4 bases and 4 bases, with 13 bases remaining between them. This CDR3 has 13 residues. Germline V gene data show CDR1 as SQVTM and CDR2 as ANQGSEA. The CDR3 reads CSVGQGGSYGYTF. In DNA, the CDR3 is TGCAGCGTTGGGCAGGGCGGAAGCTATGGCTACACCTTC.